This T cell receptor beta chain was found in a study of blood T cells in healthy people across ages. For the second PCR, which ran for about 7 to 11 cycles, a sample-barcoded 5' primer and a J-beta primer mix were used. TCRdb re-derived calls from the 5' RACE reads in MiXCR, one entry per CDR3 protein. The table has around 1,000,000 distinct CDR3 sequences, about two fifths seen once. This clonotype was seen only once. The receptor was isolated from a man in his late teens or twenties in good health. Input material: blood.

Here the CDR3 DNA reads TGTGCCAGCAGTTACACACGAGGGACTACGCCCTACAATGAGCAGTACTTC. It is translated as CASSYTRGTTPYNEQYF. This chain joins TRBV6-5 and TRBJ2-7; 7 positions match TRBD2. V lost 2 bases and J lost 7; bases outside the gene matches: 17. The CDR3 loop spans 17 amino acids. Per the germline V gene, CDR1 is MNHEY and CDR2 is SVGAGI.